These 21 T cell receptor beta chains were all obtained from the same sample, sequenced in a study of T cell changes during pregnancy in multiple sclerosis (dated by TCRdb to about 2019). The library was prepared using the immunoSEQ multiplex PCR assay. Not all clones reach the TCRdb copy of this immuneACCESS table, which keeps in-frame sequences only. Checked studies attribute under half of the gap to unresolved V genes and leave the rest unexplained. This sample has 29,000 or so clones in its table, and roughly 92% of those were observed once. The top ten constitute around 0.71% of the sample. The specimen was CD4+ T cells from peripheral blood mononuclear cells, collected in the first trimester of pregnancy. These receptors all come from a female donor with multiple sclerosis, enrolled in a pregnancy study.

CDR3 DNA sequence: TGTGCCAGCAGTTATGGGGCCGGGAACACTGAAGCTTTCTTT. Its protein product is CASSYGAGNTEAFF. The chain carries TRBV6-6 and TRBJ1-1; possibly TRBD1 for D (5 bases). V gave up 3 bases and J gave up 1 base, with 9 bases separating them. This CDR3 comprises 14 residues. Germline CDR1 reads MNHNY; CDR2 reads SVGAGI (reference sequence).

The V call is TRBV7-9, the J call TRBJ2-5, with 13 nucleotides matching TRBD2. CDR3 size: 17 residues. CDR1 is SEHNR and CDR2 is FQNEAQ in the germline V gene (reference sequence). V was pared by 5 bases and J by 7 bases, with 13 bases of the junction left unmatched. The CDR3 protein is CASSPLKGLAGPGTQYF. For the CDR3, the DNA is TGTGCCAGCAGCCCCCTTAAGGGACTAGCGGGGCCCGGGACCCAGTACTTC. Looking up the rest from reference TRBV7-9 and TRBJ2-5 gives the full variable domain: DTGVSQNPRHKITKRGQNVTFRCDPISEHNRLYWYRQTLGQGPEFLTYFQNEAQLEKSRLLSDRFSAERPKGSFSTLEIQRTEQGDSAMYLCASSPLKGLAGPGTQYFGPGTRLLVL.

This chain connects TRBV10-3 to TRBJ2-1; 8 nucleotides align to TRBD2. Per germline, CDR1 ENHRY and CDR2 SYGVKD. Losses at the gene ends were 3 bases for V and 4 bases for J; bases not matched to a gene: 14. The CDR3 length is 18 residues. The CDR3 spells CAISDLGAASGSYNEQFF. The CDR3 DNA sequence: TGTGCCATCAGTGATTTGGGTGCGGCTAGCGGGTCGTACAATGAGCAGTTCTTC.

The V gene is TRBV5-5, the J gene TRBJ1-1; no clear D gene. The germline gives CDR1 SGHKS, CDR2 YYEKEE (reference sequence). The V end was cut by 0 bases, the J end by 3 bases, with 6 bases between. The CDR3 is 13 residues long. The CDR3 sequence is CASSLASDTEAFF. CDR3 sequence (DNA): TGTGCCAGCAGCTTGGCCTCGGACACTGAAGCTTTCTTT.

The CDR3 loop reads CASSSLTGVLNEQFF. The CDR3 DNA reads TGTGCCAGCAGCTCATTAACAGGAGTCCTAAATGAGCAGTTCTTC. The V call is TRBV5-6, the J call TRBJ2-1; weak D call: TRBD1 (5 bases). CDR3 length: 15 amino acids. V was pared by 3 bases and J by 7 bases, with 17 bases between. In germline, CDR1 is SGHDT, CDR2 YYEEEE.

The chain links TRBV7-2 to TRBJ2-7, with D tentatively TRBD1 (6 bases). Germline V CDR1 and CDR2: SGHTA, FQGNSA. V shed 1 base and J shed 3 bases, with 13 bases lying between them. The CDR3 is 15 residues long. CDR3 sequence (DNA): TGTGCCAGCAGCTTAGTATTCGGACAGAACTACGAGCAGTACTTC. Protein product: CASSLVFGQNYEQYF. Drawing the rest from reference TRBV7-2 and TRBJ2-7, the complete variable domain is GAGVSQSPSNKVTEKGKDVELRCDPISGHTALYWYRQSLGQGLEFLIYFQGNSAPDKSGLPSDRFSAERTGGSVSTLTIQRTQQEDSAVYLCASSLVFGQNYEQYFGPGTRLTVT.

V usage is TRBV10-2 and J usage is TRBJ1-1; tentative D call: TRBD1 (6 bases). The CDR3 is made up of 14 amino acids. Trimming removed 5 bases at V and 1 base at J, with 11 bases between. CDR1 and CDR2 from the germline V gene are WSHSY and SAAADI. This CDR3 reads CASSKQGWNTEAFF. Written as DNA, the CDR3 is TGCGCCAGCAGTAAACAGGGTTGGAACACTGAAGCTTTCTTT.

This sequence joins TRBV21-1 and TRBJ2-3; TRBD2 was called by the table and not checked on the DNA. TRBV21-1 is marked as a pseudogene. There are 16 residues in the CDR3. The chain's CDR3 is CASSRTGGGITDTQYF. The CDR3 coding sequence is TGTGCCAGCAGCAGAACGGGCGGGGGGATCACAGATACGCAGTATTTT.

This clone is a singleton in its sample. The chain employs TRBV2 and TRBJ2-7; 8 nucleotides align to TRBD1. Germline V gives CDR1 SNHLY, CDR2 FYNNEI. CDR3 length: 15 residues. V shed 4 bases, J shed 2 bases, and the junction held 7 bases outside the gene matches. The CDR3 sequence is CASSVWDRKTYEQYF. The CDR3 DNA is TGTGCCAGCAGTGTTTGGGACAGGAAAACCTACGAGCAGTACTTC.

The chain recombines TRBV30 with TRBJ1-3; D ambiguous. CDR3 length: 14 amino acids. Germline CDR1 and CDR2: GTSNPN and SVGIG (reference sequence). With 3 bases removed from V and 2 bases from J, the gap between germline ends came to 11 bases. CDR3 sequence: CAWSEGITGNTIYF. In nucleotides, the CDR3 is TGTGCCTGGAGCGAGGGAATTACTGGAAACACCATATATTTT.

In this sample, this clone turned up a few times. At one of its ends the junction is not consistent with the germline gene, which may arise from a read error. This sequence joins TRBV2 and TRBJ2-5; TRBD1 aligns across 9 bases. The CDR3 contains 16 residues. CDR1 and CDR2 (germline): SNHLY, FYNNEI. In DNA, the CDR3 is TGTGCCAGCAGAGAAGGGACAGGGTGGGGGTCTGAGACCCAGTACTTC. Encoded protein: CASREGTGWGSETQYF. Full variable domain (outside the CDR3, taken from reference TRBV2 and TRBJ2-5): EPEVTQTPSHQVTQMGQEVILRCVPISNHLYFYWYRQILGQKVEFLVSFYNNEISEKSEIFDDQFSVERPDGSNFTLKIRSTKLEDSAMYFCASREGTGWGSETQYFGPGTRLLVL.

This clone has only one observation. CDR3: CASSRSGPYNEQFF. The CDR3 DNA sequence: TGTGCCAGCAGCCGTAGCGGCCCCTACAATGAGCAGTTCTTC. V gene TRBV4-2 combines with J gene TRBJ2-1, with D tentatively TRBD2 (6 bases). This CDR3 is 14 amino acids long. Germline V gene data show CDR1 as LGHNA and CDR2 as YNFKEQ. Trimming removed 4 bases from V and 2 bases from J, with 9 bases in between.

The chain recombines TRBV7-2 with TRBJ1-1; tentatively, D is TRBD1 (5 bases). The CDR3 extends over 15 amino acids. V lost 2 bases, J lost 1 base, and 11 bases lay in between. Germline assignment: CDR1 SGHTA and CDR2 FQGNSA. CDR3 sequence (DNA): TGTGCCAGCAGCTTACTGGGCCAGGGGAACACTGAAGCTTTCTTT. Translated, it gives CASSLLGQGNTEAFF.

The genes are TRBV10-2 and TRBJ2-1; 15 bases line up with TRBD2. Trimming removed 6 bases from V and 13 bases from J; junction bases left unmatched: 10. This CDR3 contains 15 residues. The germline V gene encodes CDR1 WSHSY and CDR2 SAAADI. The CDR3 region has the DNA TGCGCCAGCAGGACCTCCGGGACTAGCGGGGGGAGACAGTTCTTC. As protein: CASRTSGTSGGRQFF.

This clone was found once. The rearrangement links TRBV9 to TRBJ1-5, with D possibly matching TRBD1 (6 bases). Germline V CDR1 and CDR2: SGDLS, YYNGEE. This CDR3 contains 15 residues. V lost 4 bases, J lost 0 bases, and 11 bases lay in between. The CDR3 sequence is CASSPQGHSNQPQHF. In DNA, the CDR3 is TGTGCCAGCAGCCCACAGGGACATAGCAATCAGCCCCAGCATTTT.

The genes are TRBV19 and TRBJ1-2, with TRBD1 as a possible D gene (5 bases). V was trimmed by 6 bases and J by 0 bases, leaving 11 bases between them. Germline V gene sequence: CDR1 LNHDA, CDR2 SQIVND (reference sequence). The CDR3 loop spans 14 amino acids. The CDR3 region has the DNA TGTGCCAGTAGCGACAGCCCAACTAACTATGGCTACACCTTC. This translates into CASSDSPTNYGYTF.

In its sample, this clone was seen a few times. The V call is TRBV7-9, the J call TRBJ1-2; D is possibly TRBD1 (5 bases). This CDR3 is built from 16 residues. V lost 0 bases and J 0 bases, leaving 11 bases between the germline ends. The germline V gene has CDR1 SEHNR and CDR2 FQNEAQ (reference sequence). The CDR3 DNA is TGTGCCAGCAGCTTAGCGGGCAGGGAAGCTAACTATGGCTACACCTTC. This translates into CASSLAGREANYGYTF.

This clone appeared a single time. The CDR3 spells CASSLGQGGYGYTF. CDR3 sequence (DNA): TGTGCCAGCAGCTTAGGACAGGGCGGCTATGGCTACACCTTC. The chain links TRBV7-2 to TRBJ1-2; TRBD1 agrees at 7 bases. Germline loops: CDR1 SGHTA, CDR2 FQGNSA. This CDR3 is 14 amino acids long. Trimming took 1 base from V and 4 from J; bases not matched to a gene: 3.

This chain joins TRBV6-1 and TRBJ1-3; 8 positions agree with TRBD1. CDR1 and CDR2 (germline): MNHNS, SASEGT. The trim removed 6 bases at V and 2 bases at J, leaving 6 bases unmatched. CDR3 size: 15 residues. CDR3 in DNA: TGTGCCAGCAGCCAGGGGGCTGAAGCTGGAAACACCATATATTTT. This gives the protein CASSQGAEAGNTIYF.

The rearrangement joins TRBV14 to TRBJ1-5, with 10 bases identical to TRBD1. This CDR3 is 18 amino acids long. Germline trimming cut 1 base from V and 3 bases from J; bases unmatched to any gene: 9. Germline CDR1 and CDR2: SGHDN and FVKESK. CDR3 amino acids: CASSQVHERQGANQPQHF. Written as DNA, the CDR3 is TGTGCCAGCAGCCAAGTCCATGAGCGACAGGGGGCCAATCAGCCCCAGCATTTT.

The chain uses TRBV7-4 and TRBJ2-3, with a weak D call TRBD2 (6 bases). CDR1 and CDR2 from the germline V gene are SGHVT and SQSDAQ. Trimming took 3 bases from V and 3 from J, leaving 10 bases between them. This CDR3 is 14 amino acids long. The CDR3 DNA follows: TGTGCCAGCAGCTTTGGGACTCCAACAGATACGCAGTATTTT. Its translation: CASSFGTPTDTQYF.